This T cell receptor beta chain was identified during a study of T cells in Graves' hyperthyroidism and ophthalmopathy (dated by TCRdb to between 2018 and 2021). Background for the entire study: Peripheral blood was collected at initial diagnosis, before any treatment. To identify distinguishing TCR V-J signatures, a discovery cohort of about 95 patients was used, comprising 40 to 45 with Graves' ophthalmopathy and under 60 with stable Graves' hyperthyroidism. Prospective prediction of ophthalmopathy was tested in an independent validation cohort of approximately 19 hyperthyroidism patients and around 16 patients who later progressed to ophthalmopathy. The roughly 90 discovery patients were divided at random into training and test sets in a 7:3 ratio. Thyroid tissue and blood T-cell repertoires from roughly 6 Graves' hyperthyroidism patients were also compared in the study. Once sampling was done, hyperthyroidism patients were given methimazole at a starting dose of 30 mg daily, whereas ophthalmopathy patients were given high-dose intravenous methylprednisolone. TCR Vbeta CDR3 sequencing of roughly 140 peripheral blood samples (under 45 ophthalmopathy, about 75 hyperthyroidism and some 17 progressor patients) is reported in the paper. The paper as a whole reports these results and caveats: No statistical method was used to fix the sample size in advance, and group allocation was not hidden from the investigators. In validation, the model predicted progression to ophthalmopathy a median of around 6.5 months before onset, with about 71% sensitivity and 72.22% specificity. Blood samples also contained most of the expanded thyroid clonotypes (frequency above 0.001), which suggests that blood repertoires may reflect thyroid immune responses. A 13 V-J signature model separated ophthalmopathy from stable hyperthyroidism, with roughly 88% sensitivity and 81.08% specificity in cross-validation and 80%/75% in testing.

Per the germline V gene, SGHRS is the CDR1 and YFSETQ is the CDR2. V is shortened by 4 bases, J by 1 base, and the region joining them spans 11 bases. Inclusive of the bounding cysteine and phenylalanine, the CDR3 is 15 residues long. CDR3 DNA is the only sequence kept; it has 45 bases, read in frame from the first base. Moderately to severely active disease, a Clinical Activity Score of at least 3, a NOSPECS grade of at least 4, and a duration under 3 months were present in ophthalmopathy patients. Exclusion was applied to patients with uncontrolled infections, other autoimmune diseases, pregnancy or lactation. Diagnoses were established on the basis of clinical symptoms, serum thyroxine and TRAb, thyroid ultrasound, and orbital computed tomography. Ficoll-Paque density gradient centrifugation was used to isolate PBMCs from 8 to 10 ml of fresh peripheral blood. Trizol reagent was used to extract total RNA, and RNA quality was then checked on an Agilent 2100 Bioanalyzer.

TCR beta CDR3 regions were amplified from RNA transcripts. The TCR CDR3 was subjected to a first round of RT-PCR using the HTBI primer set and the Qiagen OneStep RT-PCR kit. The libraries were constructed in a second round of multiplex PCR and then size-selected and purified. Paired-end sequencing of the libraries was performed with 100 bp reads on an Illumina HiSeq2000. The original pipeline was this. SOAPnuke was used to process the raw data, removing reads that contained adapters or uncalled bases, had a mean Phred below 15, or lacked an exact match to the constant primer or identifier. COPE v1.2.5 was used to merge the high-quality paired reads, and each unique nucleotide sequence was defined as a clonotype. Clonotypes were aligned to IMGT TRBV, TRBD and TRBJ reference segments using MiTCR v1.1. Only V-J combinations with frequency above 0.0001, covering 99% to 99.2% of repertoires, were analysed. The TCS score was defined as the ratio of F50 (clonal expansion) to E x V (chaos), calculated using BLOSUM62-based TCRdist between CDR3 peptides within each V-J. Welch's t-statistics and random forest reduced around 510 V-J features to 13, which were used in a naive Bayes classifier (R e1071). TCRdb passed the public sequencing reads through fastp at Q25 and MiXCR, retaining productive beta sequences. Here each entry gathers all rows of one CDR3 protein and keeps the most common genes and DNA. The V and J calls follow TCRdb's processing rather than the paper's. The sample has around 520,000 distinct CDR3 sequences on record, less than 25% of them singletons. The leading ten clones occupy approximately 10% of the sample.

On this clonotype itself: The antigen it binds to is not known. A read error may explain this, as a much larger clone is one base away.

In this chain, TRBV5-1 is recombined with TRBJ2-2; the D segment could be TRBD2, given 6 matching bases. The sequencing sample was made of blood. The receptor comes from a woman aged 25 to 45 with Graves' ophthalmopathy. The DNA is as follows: TGCGCCAGCAGCCTACTTAGCGGGAACACCGGGGAGCTGTTTTTT. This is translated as CASSLLSGNTGELFF.